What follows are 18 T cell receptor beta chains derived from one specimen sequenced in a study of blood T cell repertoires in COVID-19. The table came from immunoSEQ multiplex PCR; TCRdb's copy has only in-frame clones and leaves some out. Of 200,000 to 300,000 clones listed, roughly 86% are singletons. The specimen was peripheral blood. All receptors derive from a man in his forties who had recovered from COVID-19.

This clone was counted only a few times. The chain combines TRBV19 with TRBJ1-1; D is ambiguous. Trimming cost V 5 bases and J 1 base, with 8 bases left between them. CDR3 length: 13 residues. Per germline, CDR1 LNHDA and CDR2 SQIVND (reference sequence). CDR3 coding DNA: TGTGCCAGTAGTCCTGAGCGGAACACTGAAGCTTTCTTT. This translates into CASSPERNTEAFF.

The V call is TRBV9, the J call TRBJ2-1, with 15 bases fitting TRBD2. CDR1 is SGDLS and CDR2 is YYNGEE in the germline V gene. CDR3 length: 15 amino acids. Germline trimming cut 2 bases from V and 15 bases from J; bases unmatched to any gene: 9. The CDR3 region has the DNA TGTGCCAGCAGCGTCTCCGGGACTAGCGGGGGGTATCTGTTCTTC. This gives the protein CASSVSGTSGGYLFF.

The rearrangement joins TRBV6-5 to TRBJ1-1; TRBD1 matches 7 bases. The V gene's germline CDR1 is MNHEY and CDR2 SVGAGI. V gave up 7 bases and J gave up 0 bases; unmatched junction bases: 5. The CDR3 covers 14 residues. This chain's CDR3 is CASTRGQMNTEAFF. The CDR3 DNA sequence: TGTGCCAGCACTCGGGGACAGATGAACACTGAAGCTTTCTTT.

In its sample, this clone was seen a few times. The CDR3, as DNA: TGTGCCAGCAGCGCAGTCAAAATCGGGGACTTCTATGGCTACACCTTC. Translated, it gives CASSAVKIGDFYGYTF. This chain uses TRBV9 with TRBJ1-2, with D tentatively TRBD1 (5 bases). Trimming took off 3 bases at V and 4 bases at J, with 19 bases between the two ends. Germline assignment: CDR1 SGDLS and CDR2 YYNGEE. The CDR3 has 16 amino acids.

CDR3 coding DNA: TGCAGTGCTAGTCAAGGGGTTTTAGAAGCTTTCTTT. It yields the protein CSASQGVLEAFF. The V and J genes are TRBV20-1 and TRBJ1-1, with D perhaps TRBD1 (5 bases). CDR3 length: 12 residues. Germline lookup yields CDR1 DFQATT and CDR2 SNEGSKA (reference sequence). V was clipped by 3 bases and J by 8 bases, with 13 bases between them.

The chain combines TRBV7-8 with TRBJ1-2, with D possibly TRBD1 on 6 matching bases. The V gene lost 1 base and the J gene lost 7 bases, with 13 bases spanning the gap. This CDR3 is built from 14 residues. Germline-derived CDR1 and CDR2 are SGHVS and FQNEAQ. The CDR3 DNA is TGTGCCAGCAGCTTAGATGGGGGCTATAGTGGCTACACCTTC. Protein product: CASSLDGGYSGYTF.

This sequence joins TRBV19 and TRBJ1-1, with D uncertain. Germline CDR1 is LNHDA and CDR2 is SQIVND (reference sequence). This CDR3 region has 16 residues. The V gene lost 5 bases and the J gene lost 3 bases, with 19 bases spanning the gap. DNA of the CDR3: TGTGCCAGTAGTCCCAGCTACCCCGGGGAGGACACTGAAGCTTTCTTT. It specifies CASSPSYPGEDTEAFF.

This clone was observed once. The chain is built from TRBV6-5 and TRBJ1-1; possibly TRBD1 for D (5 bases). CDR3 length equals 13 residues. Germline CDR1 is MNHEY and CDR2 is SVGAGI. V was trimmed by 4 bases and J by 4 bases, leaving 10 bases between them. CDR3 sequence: CASSSWGGTEAFF. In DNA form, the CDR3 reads TGTGCCAGCAGTTCATGGGGCGGCACTGAAGCTTTCTTT.

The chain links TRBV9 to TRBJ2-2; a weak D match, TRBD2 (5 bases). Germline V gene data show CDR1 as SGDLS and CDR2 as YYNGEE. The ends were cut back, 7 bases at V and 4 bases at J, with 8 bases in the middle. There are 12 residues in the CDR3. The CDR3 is CASGGITGELFF. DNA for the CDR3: TGTGCCAGCGGAGGAATCACCGGGGAGCTGTTTTTT.

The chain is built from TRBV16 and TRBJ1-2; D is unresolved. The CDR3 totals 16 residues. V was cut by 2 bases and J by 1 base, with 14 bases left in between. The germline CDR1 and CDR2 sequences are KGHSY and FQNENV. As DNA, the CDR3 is TGTGCCAGCAGCCAAGAGCGGGCAGGCAGTAACTATGGCTACACCTTC. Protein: CASSQERAGSNYGYTF.

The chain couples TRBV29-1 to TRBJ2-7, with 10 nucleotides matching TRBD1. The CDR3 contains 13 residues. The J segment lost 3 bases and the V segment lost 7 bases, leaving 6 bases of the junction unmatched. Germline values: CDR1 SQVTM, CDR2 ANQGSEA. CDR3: CSAAGTGDYEQYF. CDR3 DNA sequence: TGCAGCGCCGCAGGGACAGGGGACTACGAGCAGTACTTC.

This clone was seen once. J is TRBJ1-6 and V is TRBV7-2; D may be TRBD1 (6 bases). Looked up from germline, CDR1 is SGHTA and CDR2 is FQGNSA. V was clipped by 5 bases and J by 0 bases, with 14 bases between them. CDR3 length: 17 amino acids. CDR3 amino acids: CASSLQGGRSYNSPLHF. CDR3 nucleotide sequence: TGTGCCAGCAGCCTACAGGGCGGACGCTCCTATAATTCACCCCTCCACTTT.

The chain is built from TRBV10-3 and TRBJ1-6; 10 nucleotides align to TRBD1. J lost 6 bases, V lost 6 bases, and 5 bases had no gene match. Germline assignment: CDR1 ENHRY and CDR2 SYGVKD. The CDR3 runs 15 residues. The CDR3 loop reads CAIRTGGDFNSPLHF. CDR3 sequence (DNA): TGTGCCATCAGGACAGGGGGCGATTTTAATTCACCCCTCCACTTT.

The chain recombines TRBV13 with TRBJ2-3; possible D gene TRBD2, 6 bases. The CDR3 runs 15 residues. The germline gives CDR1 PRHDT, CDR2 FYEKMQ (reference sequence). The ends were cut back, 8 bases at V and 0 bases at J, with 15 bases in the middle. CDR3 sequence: CASLLKGLSTDTQYF. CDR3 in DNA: TGTGCCAGCCTCCTTAAGGGACTCAGCACAGATACGCAGTATTTT.

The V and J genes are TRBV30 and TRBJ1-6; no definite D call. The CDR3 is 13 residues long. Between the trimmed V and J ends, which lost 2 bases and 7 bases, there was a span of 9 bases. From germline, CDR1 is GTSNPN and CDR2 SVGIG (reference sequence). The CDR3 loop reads CAWSYGGNSPLHF. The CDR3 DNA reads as TGTGCCTGGAGTTACGGAGGGAATTCACCCCTCCACTTT.

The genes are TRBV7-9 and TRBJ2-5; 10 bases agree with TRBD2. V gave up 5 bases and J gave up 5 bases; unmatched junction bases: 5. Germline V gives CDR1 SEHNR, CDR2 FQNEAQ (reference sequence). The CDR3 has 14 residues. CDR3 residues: CASSRGLAKETQYF. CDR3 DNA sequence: TGTGCCAGCAGCCGGGGACTAGCGAAGGAGACCCAGTACTTC.

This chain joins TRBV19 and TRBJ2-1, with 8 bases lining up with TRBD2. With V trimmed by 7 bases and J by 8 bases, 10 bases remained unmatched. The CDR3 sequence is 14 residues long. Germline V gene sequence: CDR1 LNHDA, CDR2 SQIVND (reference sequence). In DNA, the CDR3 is TGTGCCAGTACCGCGCCGGGGGGGCTGCATGAGCAGTTCTTC. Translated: CASTAPGGLHEQFF. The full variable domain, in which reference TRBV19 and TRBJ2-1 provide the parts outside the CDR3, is DGGITQSPKYLFRKEGQNVTLSCEQNLNHDAMYWYRQDPGQGLRLIYYSQIVNDFQKGDIAEGYSVSREKKESFPLTVTSAQKNPTAFYLCASTAPGGLHEQFFGPGTRLTVL.

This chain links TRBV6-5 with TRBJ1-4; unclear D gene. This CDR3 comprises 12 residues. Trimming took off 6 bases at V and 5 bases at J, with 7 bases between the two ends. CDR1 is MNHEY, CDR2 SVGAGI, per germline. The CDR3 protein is CASRLRNEKLFF. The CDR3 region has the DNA TGTGCCAGCAGACTAAGAAATGAAAAACTGTTTTTT.